The next 24 T cell receptor beta chains were all read from a single sample in a study of shared clonotypes between healthy human individuals. Profiling relied on immunoSEQ multiplex PCR, and the TCRdb table lists in-frame clones only, not all of them. The sample has roughly 2.1 million clones, 85% to 95% seen once. Positively selected for CCR7, the CD45RO-negative cells used as naive CD8 cells excluded terminally differentiated effector memory CD45RA+ cells. The sequenced material came from naive CD8+ T cells from PBMCs. The receptor set was obtained from a man aged 18 to 29 in good health. Some clones in this sample may be carry-over from other donors' samples.

This chain joins TRBV9 and TRBJ2-5; tentative D call: TRBD2 (5 bases). Trimming removed 4 bases from V and 5 bases from J, with 15 bases in between. This CDR3 is built from 14 residues. Per the germline V gene, CDR1 is SGDLS and CDR2 is YYNGEE. CDR3 region: CASSSRPGFETQYF. CDR3 coding DNA: TGTGCCAGCAGCTCCCGCCCGGGGTTTGAGACCCAGTACTTC. Complete variable domain (other parts from reference TRBV9 and TRBJ2-5): DSGVTQTPKHLITATGQRVTLRCSPRSGDLSVYWYQQSLDQGLQFLIQYYNGEERAKGNILERFSAQQFPDLHSELNLSSLELGDSALYFCASSSRPGFETQYFGPGTRLLVL.

The chain joins TRBV7-8 to TRBJ1-1; D is unresolved. This CDR3 has 17 amino acids. The V gene's germline CDR1 is SGHVS and CDR2 FQNEAQ. Trimming took off 3 bases at V and 1 base at J, with 18 bases between the two ends. CDR3 sequence: CASSFSGFAGENTEAFF. The CDR3 nucleotides are TGTGCCAGCAGCTTCTCGGGCTTTGCAGGAGAGAACACTGAAGCTTTCTTT.

The rearrangement uses TRBV4-1 and TRBJ1-2; TRBD1 aligns across 7 bases. V was clipped by 1 base and J by 5 bases; unmatched bases: 7. This CDR3 has 15 amino acids. Germline V gene data show CDR1 as MGHRA and CDR2 as YSYEKL. The CDR3 is CASSQGGDSRYGYTF. The CDR3 DNA follows: TGCGCCAGCAGCCAAGGTGGGGACAGTAGATATGGCTACACCTTC.

The chain is built from TRBV11-3 and TRBJ1-3, with unresolved D. V lost 3 bases and J lost 0, with 6 bases in between. Germline-derived CDR1 and CDR2 are SGHNT and YENEEA. The CDR3 sequence is 14 residues long. CDR3 bases: TGTGCCAGCAGCTTGCCAGACTCTGGAAACACCATATATTTT. Protein: CASSLPDSGNTIYF.

The chain links TRBV7-9 to TRBJ1-2; no clear D gene. The CDR3 consists of 13 residues. In germline, CDR1 is SEHNR, CDR2 FQNEAQ (reference sequence). With 1 base removed from V and 8 bases from J, the gap between germline ends came to 11 bases. This CDR3 is CASSLEPIRGYTF. The CDR3 DNA is TGTGCCAGCAGCTTAGAACCCATCCGCGGCTACACCTTC.

The chain couples TRBV4-2 to TRBJ2-5; D not certain. This CDR3 spans 16 amino acids. CDR1 and CDR2 (germline): LGHNA, YNFKEQ. V was cut by 0 bases and J by 1 base, with 12 bases left in between. The CDR3 bases are TGTGCCAGCAGCCAAGAGGGCAGCCCTTTCCAAGAGACCCAGTACTTC. It encodes CASSQEGSPFQETQYF.

This chain links TRBV19 with TRBJ2-5; 7 positions agree with TRBD2. The V and J ends lost 6 bases and 2 bases, in that order; junction bases with no gene match: 12. CDR1 is LNHDA and CDR2 is SQIVND in the germline V gene (reference sequence). The CDR3 covers 16 residues. The CDR3 bases are TGTGCCAGTAGCGCCGGGGGGTTCGTGACACAAGAGACCCAGTACTTC. Residues: CASSAGGFVTQETQYF.

About this clone: The same CDR3 can be traced to other DNA sequences in this sample. The chain has TRBV7-9 and TRBJ2-7, with D possibly matching TRBD1 (5 bases). With 4 bases removed from V and 3 bases from J, the gap between germline ends came to 7 bases. The CDR3 extends over 12 amino acids. Germline loops: CDR1 SEHNR, CDR2 FQNEAQ (reference sequence). The CDR3 here is CASSSGYYEQYF. The DNA of the CDR3 is TGTGCCAGCAGCTCAGGGTACTACGAGCAGTACTTC.

This clone has a single count. The rearrangement joins TRBV4-3 to TRBJ2-7; 14 bases align to TRBD2. The CDR3 has 14 residues. V was clipped by 8 bases and J by 5 bases; unmatched bases: 5. CDR1 and CDR2 from the germline V gene are LGHNA and YSLEER. The CDR3 region is CASAPGLAGDEQYF. CDR3 coding DNA: TGCGCCAGCGCCCCGGGACTAGCGGGAGACGAGCAGTACTTC.

The chain is built from TRBV27 and TRBJ1-3, with no clear D. The CDR3 spans 14 residues. CDR1 and CDR2 from the germline V gene are MNHEY and SMNVEV (reference sequence). The V end was cut by 8 bases, the J end by 0 bases, with 11 bases between. The CDR3 is CASGVSDSGNTIYF. CDR3 DNA sequence: TGTGCCAGCGGGGTGTCTGACTCTGGAAACACCATATATTTT.

The V gene is TRBV7-9, the J gene TRBJ2-1; TRBD2 might be the D (6 bases). V was shortened by 4 bases and J by 2 bases, with 18 bases between the two germline ends. Germline V gene lookup returns CDR1 SEHNR and CDR2 FQNEAQ (reference sequence). The CDR3 is 17 residues long. Here the CDR3 reads CASSSPHAAGTYNEQFF. CDR3 bases: TGTGCCAGCAGCTCACCTCACGCTGCGGGAACCTACAATGAGCAGTTCTTC.

V is TRBV6-5 and J is TRBJ1-2, with D uncertain. Germline loops: CDR1 MNHEY, CDR2 SVGAGI. V was cut by 0 bases and J by 4 bases, with 12 bases left in between. The CDR3 contains 15 residues. The CDR3 region is CASSYSNSLGYGYTF. In nucleotides, the CDR3 is TGTGCCAGCAGTTACTCGAACAGTCTCGGCTATGGCTACACCTTC.

The genes are TRBV4-3 and TRBJ2-1; weak D call: TRBD2 (6 bases). The CDR3 loop spans 18 amino acids. Trimming pared 0 bases from V and 8 bases from J, leaving 23 bases between. Germline loops: CDR1 LGHNA, CDR2 YSLEER. The CDR3 region has the DNA TGCGCCAGCAGCCAAGATTACCCCGGGACTCCCGGCTGGGATGAGCAGTTCTTC. As protein: CASSQDYPGTPGWDEQFF.

The table lists this clone with a count of one. The chain carries TRBV6-1 and TRBJ2-7, with TRBD1 identical over 7 bases. After removal of 4 bases from V and 3 bases from J, the junction contained 6 bases not matched to a gene. The germline V gene has CDR1 MNHNS and CDR2 SASEGT. This CDR3 region has 14 residues. As DNA, the CDR3 is TGTGCCAGCAGTGCCGGGACAGCGTTCTACGAGCAGTACTTC. Protein product: CASSAGTAFYEQYF.

This clone was counted once. This same CDR3 is encoded by further DNA sequences in the sample. The chain joins TRBV4-3 to TRBJ2-2; D is undetermined. Trimming pared 0 bases from V and 1 base from J, leaving 6 bases between. Germline lookup yields CDR1 LGHNA and CDR2 YSLEER. CDR3 length equals 15 residues. CDR3 sequence: CASSQDRRNTGELFF. The CDR3 region has the DNA TGCGCCAGCAGCCAAGACAGGAGGAACACCGGGGAGCTGTTTTTT.

CDR3 nucleotides: TGTGCCAGTAGTACCCGATATGGGGGGACCTACGAGCAGTACTTC. Encoded protein: CASSTRYGGTYEQYF. The chain is built from TRBV19 and TRBJ2-7; a possible D gene is TRBD2 (6 bases). Germline loops: CDR1 LNHDA, CDR2 SQIVND (reference sequence). The CDR3 is 15 residues long. V lost 4 bases to trimming and J lost 2 bases, with 15 bases between them.

This chain links TRBV28 with TRBJ2-2; D may correspond to TRBD1 or TRBD2 (5 bases each). The CDR3 has 13 amino acids. Germline CDR1 is MDHEN and CDR2 is SYDVKM. Trimming shortened V by 7 bases and J by 8 bases, and 14 bases separated the two germline ends. The CDR3 DNA reads TGTGCCAGCAAGGGGACCCGAGAAGGGGAGCTGTTTTTT. Residues: CASKGTREGELFF.

This clone has a single count. The chain is built from TRBV9 and TRBJ2-7; D remains unclear. CDR1 is SGDLS and CDR2 is YYNGEE in the germline V gene. V gave up 0 bases and J gave up 5 bases, with 15 bases separating them. The CDR3 runs 15 residues. CDR3 sequence reads: CASSVVSASLNEQYF. As DNA, the CDR3 is TGTGCCAGCAGCGTAGTCTCGGCGTCTCTGAACGAGCAGTACTTC.

V gene TRBV27 combines with J gene TRBJ2-2, with TRBD2 identical over 9 bases. The CDR3 consists of 16 residues. Germline lookup yields CDR1 MNHEY and CDR2 SMNVEV (reference sequence). The ends lost 2 bases at V and 10 bases at J; junction bases unmatched: 11. The CDR3 loop reads CASSLPSSRGREELFF. CDR3 coding DNA: TGTGCCAGCAGTTTACCCTCCTCCCGCGGGAGGGAGGAGCTGTTTTTT.

The chain has TRBV19 and TRBJ2-1; D is ambiguous. The CDR3 is 15 residues long. The germline V gene encodes CDR1 LNHDA and CDR2 SQIVND (reference sequence). Deletions cut 3 bases from V and 1 base from J, with 10 bases between. The CDR3 spells CASSMYALSYNEQFF. CDR3 in DNA: TGTGCCAGTAGTATGTATGCGTTATCCTACAATGAGCAGTTCTTC.

The chain links TRBV5-1 to TRBJ2-7, with 11 bases fitting TRBD1. This CDR3 region has 21 residues. The germline gives CDR1 SGHRS, CDR2 YFSETQ. The ends lost 4 bases at V and 2 bases at J; junction bases unmatched: 23. The DNA for the CDR3 is TGCGCCAGCAGCGAAAGGACAGGGGGCGCCTTGTCCCGGTTATTCCCCTACGAGCAGTACTTC. It codes for CASSERTGGALSRLFPYEQYF.

V usage is TRBV28 and J usage is TRBJ1-2, with a possible D match to TRBD1 (6 bases). Trimming removed 6 bases from V and 0 bases from J, with 11 bases in between. The germline V gene has CDR1 MDHEN and CDR2 SYDVKM. The CDR3 consists of 14 residues. DNA of the CDR3: TGTGCCAGCAGCTACGGACAGACTAACTATGGCTACACCTTC. Translation gives CASSYGQTNYGYTF.

The V call is TRBV6-5, the J call TRBJ2-7, with D perhaps TRBD1 or TRBD2 (5 bases each). V was cut by 3 bases and J by 0 bases, with 9 bases left in between. The germline V gene has CDR1 MNHEY and CDR2 SVGAGI. The CDR3 has 14 amino acids. The CDR3: CASSYRGFSYEQYF. The CDR3 DNA reads TGTGCCAGCAGTTATCGGGGCTTCTCCTACGAGCAGTACTTC.

The rearrangement joins TRBV28 to TRBJ2-1; the match to TRBD2 covers 12 bases. The V gene end was trimmed by 6 bases and the J gene end by 12 bases; junction bases not matched to a gene: 6. The germline V gene has CDR1 MDHEN and CDR2 SYDVKM. The CDR3 covers 13 residues. The chain's CDR3 is CASSRGLAGPQFF. For the CDR3, the DNA is TGTGCCAGCAGCCGAGGACTAGCGGGACCGCAGTTCTTC.